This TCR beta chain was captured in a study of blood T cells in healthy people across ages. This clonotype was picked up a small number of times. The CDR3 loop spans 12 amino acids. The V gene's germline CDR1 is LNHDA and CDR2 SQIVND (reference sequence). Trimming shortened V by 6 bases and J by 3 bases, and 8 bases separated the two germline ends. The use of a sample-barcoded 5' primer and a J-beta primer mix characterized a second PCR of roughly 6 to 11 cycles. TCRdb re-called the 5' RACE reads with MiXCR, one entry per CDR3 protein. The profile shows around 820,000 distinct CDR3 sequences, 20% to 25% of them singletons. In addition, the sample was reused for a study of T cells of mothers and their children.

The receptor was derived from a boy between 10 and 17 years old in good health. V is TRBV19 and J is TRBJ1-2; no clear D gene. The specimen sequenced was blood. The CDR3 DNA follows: TGTGCCAGTAGCGACATGGACTATGGCTACACCTTC. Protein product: CASSDMDYGYTF.